This T cell receptor beta chain stems from a study of early T cells in non-severe SARS-CoV-2 infection. About the research overall: Unsorted whole blood bulk RNA was sequenced, with unpaired chains. Study-level results: Matches to VDJdb favored anti-spike CD8 responses and missed private and CD4 specificities.

This clonotype was counted only a few times. Its antigen is not known. Germline V CDR1 and CDR2: SGHTA, FQGNSA. V lost 1 base and J lost 6; bases outside the gene matches: 8. This CDR3 has 15 residues. Molecules of cDNA were individually given unique molecular identifiers that were attached to them. Each CDR3 protein gets one entry after TCRdb re-called the 5' RACE reads with MiXCR. The table records approximately 77,000 distinct CDR3 sequences, roughly 16% of them present only once. The chain links TRBV7-2 to TRBJ2-7; TRBD2 matches at 8 bases. Sequencing was carried out using whole blood. This sequence was found in an adult who was a healthcare worker with PCR-confirmed SARS-CoV-2 infection or an uninfected control (not recorded which). CDR3: CASSLGSGSLPEQYF. CDR3 nucleotide sequence: TGTGCCAGCAGCTTAGGAAGCGGGAGTCTTCCCGAGCAGTACTTC. Filled out from reference TRBV7-2 and TRBJ2-7, the complete variable domain reads GAGVSQSPSNKVTEKGKDVELRCDPISGHTALYWYRQSLGQGLEFLIYFQGNSAPDKSGLPSDRFSAERTGGSVSTLTIQRTQQEDSAVYLCASSLGSGSLPEQYFGPGTRLTVT.